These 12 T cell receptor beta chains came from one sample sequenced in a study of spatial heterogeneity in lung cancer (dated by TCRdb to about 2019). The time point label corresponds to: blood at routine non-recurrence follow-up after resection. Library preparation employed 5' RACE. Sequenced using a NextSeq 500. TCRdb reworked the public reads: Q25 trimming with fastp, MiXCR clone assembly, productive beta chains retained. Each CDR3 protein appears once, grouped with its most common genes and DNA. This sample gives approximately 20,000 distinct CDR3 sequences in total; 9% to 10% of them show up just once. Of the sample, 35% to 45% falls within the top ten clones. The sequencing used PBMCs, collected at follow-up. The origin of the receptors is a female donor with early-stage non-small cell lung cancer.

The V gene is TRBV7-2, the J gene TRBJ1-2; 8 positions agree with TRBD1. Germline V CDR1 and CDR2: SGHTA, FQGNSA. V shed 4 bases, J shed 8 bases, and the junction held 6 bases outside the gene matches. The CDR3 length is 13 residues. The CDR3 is CASSSDRVRGYTF. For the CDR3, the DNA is TGTGCCAGCAGCTCGGACAGGGTGCGGGGCTACACCTTC. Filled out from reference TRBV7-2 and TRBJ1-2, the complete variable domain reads GAGVSQSPSNKVTEKGKDVELRCDPISGHTALYWYRQSLGQGLEFLIYFQGNSAPDKSGLPSDRFSAERTGGSVSTLTIQRTQQEDSAVYLCASSSDRVRGYTFGSGTRLTVV.

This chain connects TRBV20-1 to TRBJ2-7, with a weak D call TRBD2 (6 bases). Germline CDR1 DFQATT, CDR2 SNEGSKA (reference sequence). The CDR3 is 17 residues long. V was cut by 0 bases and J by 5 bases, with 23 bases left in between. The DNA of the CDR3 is TGCAGTGCTAGAGATAGAAGCGGGCGACCGCTTAGCCACGAGCAGTACTTC. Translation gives CSARDRSGRPLSHEQYF.

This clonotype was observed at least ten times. The CDR3 DNA reads as TGTGCCAGCAGCCTCGATGTCGGCAGAGATGAAAAACTGTTTTTT. This translates into CASSLDVGRDEKLFF. The rearrangement links TRBV14 to TRBJ1-4; D uncertain. Germline assignment: CDR1 SGHDN and CDR2 FVKESK. This CDR3 is built from 15 residues. V lost 4 bases and J lost 6, with 15 bases in between.

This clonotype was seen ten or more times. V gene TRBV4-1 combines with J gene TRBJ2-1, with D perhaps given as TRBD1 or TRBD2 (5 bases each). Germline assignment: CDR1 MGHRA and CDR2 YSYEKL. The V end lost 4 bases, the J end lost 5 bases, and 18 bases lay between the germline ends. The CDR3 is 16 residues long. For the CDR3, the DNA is TGCGCCAGCAGCCCTCCCGCGGAATGGGGGAACAATGAGCAGTTCTTC. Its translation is CASSPPAEWGNNEQFF.

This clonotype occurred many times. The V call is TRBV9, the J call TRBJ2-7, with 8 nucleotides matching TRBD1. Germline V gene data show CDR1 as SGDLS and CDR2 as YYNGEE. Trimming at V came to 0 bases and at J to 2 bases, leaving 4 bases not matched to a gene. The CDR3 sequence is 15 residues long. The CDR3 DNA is TGTGCCAGCAGCGTAGCTGGGACAGGACCCTACGAGCAGTACTTC. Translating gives CASSVAGTGPYEQYF.

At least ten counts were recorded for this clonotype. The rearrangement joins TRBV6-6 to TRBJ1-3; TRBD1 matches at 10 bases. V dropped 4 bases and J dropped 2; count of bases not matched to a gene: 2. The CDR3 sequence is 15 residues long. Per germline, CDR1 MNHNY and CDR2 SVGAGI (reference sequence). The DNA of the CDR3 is TGTGCCAGCAGTTTGACAGGGGGCACTGGAAACACCATATATTTT. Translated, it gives CASSLTGGTGNTIYF.

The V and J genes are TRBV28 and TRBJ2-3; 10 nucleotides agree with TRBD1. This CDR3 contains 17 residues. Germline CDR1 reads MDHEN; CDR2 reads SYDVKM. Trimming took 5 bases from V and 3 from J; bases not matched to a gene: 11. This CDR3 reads CASSGSLGTGVTDTQYF. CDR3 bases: TGTGCCAGCAGTGGGTCCCTCGGGACAGGGGTGACAGATACGCAGTATTTT.

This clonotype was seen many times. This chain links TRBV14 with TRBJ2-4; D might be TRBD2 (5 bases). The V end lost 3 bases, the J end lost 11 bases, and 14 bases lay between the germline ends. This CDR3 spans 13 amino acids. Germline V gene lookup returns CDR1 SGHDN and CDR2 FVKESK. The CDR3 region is CASSQTNLGVQYF. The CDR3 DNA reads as TGTGCCAGCAGCCAGACCAACCTGGGAGTTCAGTACTTC.

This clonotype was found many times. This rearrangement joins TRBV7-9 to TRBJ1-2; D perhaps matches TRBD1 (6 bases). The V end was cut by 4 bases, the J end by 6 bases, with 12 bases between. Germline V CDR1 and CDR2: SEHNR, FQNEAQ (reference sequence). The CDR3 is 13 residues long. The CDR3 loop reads CASSSIKGDGYTF. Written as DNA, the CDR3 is TGTGCCAGCAGCTCCATAAAGGGGGATGGCTACACCTTC.

The CDR3 is CASSPTQGPYNEQFF. The CDR3 bases are TGTGCCAGCAGCCCAACCCAGGGGCCCTACAATGAGCAGTTCTTC. The chain uses TRBV7-9 and TRBJ2-1, with D possibly matching TRBD1 (6 bases). V lost 5 bases and J 2 bases, leaving 13 bases between the germline ends. Germline CDR1 is SEHNR and CDR2 is FQNEAQ (reference sequence). The CDR3 totals 15 residues.

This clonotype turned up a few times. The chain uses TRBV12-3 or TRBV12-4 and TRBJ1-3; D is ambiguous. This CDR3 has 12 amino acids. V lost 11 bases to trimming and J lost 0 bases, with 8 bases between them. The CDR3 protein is CASRFSGNTIYF. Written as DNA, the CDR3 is TGTGCCTCCCGGTTCTCTGGAAACACCATATATTTT.

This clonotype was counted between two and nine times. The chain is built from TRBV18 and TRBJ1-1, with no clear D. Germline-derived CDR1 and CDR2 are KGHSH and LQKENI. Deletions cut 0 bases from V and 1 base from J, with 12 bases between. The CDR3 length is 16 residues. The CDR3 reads CASSPPNGQTNTEAFF. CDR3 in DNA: TGTGCCAGCTCACCACCGAATGGGCAGACGAACACTGAAGCTTTCTTT.